The T cell receptor (beta chain) described here comes from a study of OX40 agonist ivuxolimab in advanced cancers. At the level of the study: Patients in the trial were receiving intravenous ivuxolimab every 2 weeks, at doses of 0.01 to 10 mg/kg. Prior anti-PD-1, anti-PD-L1 or anti-CTLA-4 therapy was allowed; around 40% had some.

Assay: immunoSEQ multiplex PCR; the TCRdb copy retains only in-frame clones and omits some. In the table there are just over 90,000 clones, 85% to 95% of which are singletons. The CDR3 is 14 residues long. The V end was cut by 3 bases, the J end by 8 bases, with 16 bases between. The germline V gene has CDR1 LNHDA and CDR2 SQIVND (reference sequence). The sequencing used CD4+ or CD8+ T cells sorted from blood, collected in a trial of the OX40 agonist ivuxolimab. This receptor was taken from an adult with an advanced solid tumor such as melanoma, head and neck, liver or kidney cancer. The V gene is TRBV19, the J gene TRBJ1-2; possible D gene TRBD1, 5 bases. The CDR3 DNA reads TGTGCCAGTAGTATTGTTTCGGGGGACGGGGGCTACACCTTC. Protein sequence: CASSIVSGDGGYTF.